What follows is one T cell receptor (beta chain) and its context. This sample stems from a study of cytomegalovirus exposure and HLA in healthy donors. The CDR3 is made up of 11 amino acids. In germline, CDR1 is DFQATT, CDR2 SNEGSKA (reference sequence). V was clipped by 2 bases and J by 12 bases, with 11 bases between them. Libraries were prepared by immunoSEQ multiplex PCR; TCRdb keeps only in-frame clonotypes and omits some of them. The profile shows fewer than 120,000 clones, roughly 90% of them singletons. This sequence originates from a woman aged 25 to 39 in good health and CMV-seropositive. Sequenced material: PBMCs. The chain couples TRBV20-1 to TRBJ2-1; TRBD1 is a possible D gene (5 bases). CDR3 residues: CSARWQGRQFF. CDR3 coding DNA: TGCAGTGCTAGATGGCAGGGTCGGCAGTTCTTC.